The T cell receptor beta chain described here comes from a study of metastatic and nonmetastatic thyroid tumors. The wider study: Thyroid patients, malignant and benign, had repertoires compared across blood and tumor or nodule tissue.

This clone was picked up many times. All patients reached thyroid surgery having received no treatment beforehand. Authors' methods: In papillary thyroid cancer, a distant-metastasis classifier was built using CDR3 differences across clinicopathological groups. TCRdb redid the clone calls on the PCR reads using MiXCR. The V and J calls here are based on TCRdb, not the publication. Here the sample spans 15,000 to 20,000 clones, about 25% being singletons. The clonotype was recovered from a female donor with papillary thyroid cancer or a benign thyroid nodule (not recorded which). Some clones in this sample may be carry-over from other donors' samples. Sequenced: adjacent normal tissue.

The CDR3 sequence: CASSLASGGYTF. DNA for the CDR3: TGTGCCTCTTCCCTGGCGAGCGGTGGCTACACCTTC. V is TRBV6-1 and J is TRBJ1-2; D not certain. The germline V gene has CDR1 MNHNS and CDR2 SASEGT. Trimming stripped 11 bases from V and 7 bases from J, with 17 bases between. The CDR3 has 12 amino acids.